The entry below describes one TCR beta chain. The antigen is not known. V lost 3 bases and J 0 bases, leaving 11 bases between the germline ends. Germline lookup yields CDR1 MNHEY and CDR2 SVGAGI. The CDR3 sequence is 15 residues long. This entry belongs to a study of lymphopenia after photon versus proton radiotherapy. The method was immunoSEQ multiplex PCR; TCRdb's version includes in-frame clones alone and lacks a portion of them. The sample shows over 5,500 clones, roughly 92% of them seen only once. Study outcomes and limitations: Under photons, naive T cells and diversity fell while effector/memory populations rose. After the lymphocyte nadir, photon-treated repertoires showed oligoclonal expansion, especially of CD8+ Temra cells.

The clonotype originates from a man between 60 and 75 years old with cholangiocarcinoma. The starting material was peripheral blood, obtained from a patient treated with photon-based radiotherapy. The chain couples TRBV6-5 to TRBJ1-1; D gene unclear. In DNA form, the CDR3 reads TGTGCCAGCAGTTATAACGTGGCACTGAACACTGAAGCTTTCTTT. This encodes CASSYNVALNTEAFF.